Listed below are T cell receptor beta chains from one sample, sequenced in a study of blood T cells in healthy people across ages. TCRdb re-analysed the 5' RACE reads in MiXCR, keeping a single row per CDR3 protein. This sample has roughly 680,000 distinct CDR3 sequences, with more than 45% found just once. Sample: blood. The receptors were sampled from an elderly woman in good health. The CDR3 runs from the conserved cysteine through the conserved F or W. D genes are given only for firm matches. Clone size is stated in some rows and not others, as once, few, many or a class when expanded.

D gene	clone size	V gene	J gene	CDR3 protein	CDR3 DNA
NA	many	TRBV20-1	TRBJ2-1	CSARDDGMSLGYNEQFF	TGCAGTGCTAGAGATGACGGAATGAGCTTAGGCTACAATGAGCAGTTCTTC
TRBD2	NA	TRBV7-2	TRBJ2-3	CASSLMERGLTDTQYF	TGTGCCAGCAGCTTAATGGAGCGGGGGCTCACAGATACGCAGTATTTT
TRBD1	once	TRBV3-1	TRBJ1-2	CASRTGGDYGYTF	TGTGCCAGCAGGACAGGGGGCGACTATGGCTACACCTTC
TRBD1	NA	TRBV12-3/TRBV12-4	TRBJ1-1	CASSAAGQGATEAFF	TGTGCCAGCAGTGCAGCGGGACAGGGGGCGACTGAAGCTTTCTTT
TRBD2	NA	TRBV14	TRBJ2-7	CASSRGLAGGPYNEQYF	TGTGCCAGCAGCCGTGGACTAGCGGGAGGGCCGTATAATGAGCAGTACTTC
NA	many	TRBV7-8	TRBJ2-3	CASSRSGTDTQYF	TGTGCCAGCAGCCGATCAGGCACAGATACGCAGTATTTT
TRBD2	few	TRBV2	TRBJ2-7	CASSIAGGPYEQYF	TGTGCCAGCAGCATAGCGGGAGGGCCCTACGAGCAGTACTTC
TRBD2	NA	TRBV7-2	TRBJ2-7	CASSESGTSYCEQYF	TGTGCCAGCAGCGAATCCGGGACTAGTTACTGCGAGCAGTACTTC
NA	many	TRBV9	TRBJ2-3	CASSSQGWDTQYF	TGTGCCAGCAGCTCACAAGGTTGGGATACGCAGTATTTT
NA	many	TRBV7-2	TRBJ2-3	CASSPALLGQYF	TGTGCCAGCAGCCCCGCCCTGTTAGGGCAGTATTTT